Listed below are T cell receptor beta chains from one sample, sequenced in a study of cytomegalovirus exposure and HLA in healthy donors. Only in-frame clones appear in the TCRdb table, and some are missing; sequencing was by immunoSEQ multiplex PCR. In all, the sample yields more than 100,000 clones. Sequences were obtained from PBMCs. All receptors come from a woman aged 40 to 49 in good health and CMV-seronegative. Each CDR3 is given with its conserved first and last residue. The D gene is left open where the match is weak.

>TRBV2|TRBJ2-3|.
CASSTQGDTQYF
TGTGCCAGCAGTACTCAGGGAGATACGCAGTATTTT
>TRBV27|TRBJ2-5|TRBD1
CASSSDRGDVETQYF
TGTGCCAGCAGTTCGGACAGGGGGGACGTAGAGACCCAGTACTTC
>TRBV28|TRBJ2-3|TRBD1
CASSGTGIDTQYF
TGTGCCAGCAGTGGGACAGGGATAGATACGCAGTATTTT
>TRBV2|TRBJ1-2|.
CASSAGTGYYGYTF
TGTGCCAGCAGTGCAGGTACAGGGTACTATGGCTACACCTTC
>TRBV7-8|TRBJ2-2|.
CASSNRGAANTGELFF
TGTGCCAGCAGCAACCGCGGGGCCGCGAACACCGGGGAGCTGTTTTTT
>TRBV2|TRBJ1-2|.
CASSALAGGGHGYTF
TGTGCCAGCAGTGCCCTAGCCGGGGGGGGCCATGGCTACACCTTC
>TRBV7-3|TRBJ2-3|.
CASSPGGGGTDTQYF
TGTGCCAGCAGCCCCGGCGGGGGCGGCACAGATACGCAGTATTTT
>TRBV28|TRBJ1-2|TRBD1
CASGVTGGAMDYGYTF
TGTGCCAGCGGAGTTACAGGGGGCGCAATGGACTATGGCTACACCTTC
>TRBV7-2|TRBJ2-3|TRBD2
CASSLLLASTDTQYF
TGTGCCAGCAGCTTATTACTAGCGAGCACAGATACGCAGTATTTT
>TRBV5-1|TRBJ2-2|TRBD1
CASSPGQGVTGELFF
TGCGCCAGCAGCCCGGGACAGGGAGTAACCGGGGAGCTGTTTTTT
>TRBV9|TRBJ2-3|.
CASSVGQTDTQYF
TGTGCCAGCAGCGTCGGACAGACAGATACGCAGTATTTT
>TRBV7-8|TRBJ2-5|.
CASSPDSVQETQYF
TGTGCCAGCTCCCCGGACAGCGTCCAAGAGACCCAGTACTTC
>TRBV2|TRBJ2-3|.
CASSGTGYTDTQYF
TGTGCCAGCAGTGGAACAGGCTACACAGATACGCAGTATTTT
>TRBV5-4|TRBJ2-3|TRBD2
CASSLGGGGREDTQYF
TGTGCCAGCAGCTTGGGAGGCGGGGGGCGCGAAGATACGCAGTATTTT
>TRBV7-6|TRBJ2-1|TRBD1
CASSFGQGAGEQFF
TGTGCCAGCAGCTTTGGACAGGGGGCAGGCGAGCAGTTCTTC
>TRBV2|TRBJ2-2|.
CASSVDSYTGELFF
TGTGCCAGCAGTGTGGACAGTTACACCGGGGAGCTGTTTTTT
>TRBV7-8|TRBJ1-2|.
CASSPTDTNYGYTF
TGTGCCAGCAGCCCGACGGACACTAACTATGGCTACACCTTC
>TRBV5-1|TRBJ1-1|TRBD1
CASSTRQGLNTEAFF
TGCGCCAGCAGCACCCGACAGGGCCTGAACACTGAAGCTTTCTTT
>TRBV9|TRBJ2-2|.
CASSFAGHPTGELFF
TGTGCCAGCAGCTTCGCCGGACATCCCACCGGGGAGCTGTTTTTT
>TRBV4-3|TRBJ1-2|.
CASSDDSSLNYGYTF
TGCGCCAGCAGCGACGACAGCAGCCTTAACTATGGCTACACCTTC
>TRBV28|TRBJ2-2|.
CASSDLRANTGELFF
TGTGCCAGCAGTGACCTCAGGGCGAACACCGGGGAGCTGTTTTTT
>TRBV28|TRBJ1-2|TRBD1
CANPGQGAPKFYGYTF
TGTGCCAACCCAGGACAGGGGGCCCCAAAGTTTTATGGCTACACCTTC
>TRBV19|TRBJ2-2|TRBD1
CASSRHRGVDTGELFF
TGTGCCAGTAGTCGTCACAGGGGTGTGGACACCGGGGAGCTGTTTTTT
>TRBV7-3|TRBJ2-7|TRBD1
CASSGGTGFYEQYF
TGTGCCAGCAGCGGCGGGACAGGCTTCTACGAGCAGTACTTC
>TRBV5-6|TRBJ2-7|TRBD2
CASSLDASGASYEQYF
TGTGCCAGCAGCTTGGACGCTAGCGGGGCCTCCTACGAGCAGTACTTC
>TRBV4-1|TRBJ2-5|.
CASSQSGGYETQYF
TGCGCCAGCAGCCAGAGTGGGGGGTACGAGACCCAGTACTTC
>TRBV27|TRBJ1-2|.
CASSLGRADGYTF
TGTGCCAGCAGTTTGGGCAGGGCCGATGGCTACACCTTC
>TRBV11-2|TRBJ1-5|TRBD1
CASSLTGVGDQPQHF
TGTGCCAGCAGCTTGACAGGGGTCGGAGATCAGCCCCAGCATTTT
>TRBV29-1|TRBJ1-1|.
CSVSQGIAEAFF
TGCAGCGTTAGTCAGGGCATCGCTGAAGCTTTCTTT
>TRBV7-8|TRBJ2-5|.
CATTRGRETQYF
TGTGCCACCACCAGGGGAAGGGAGACCCAGTACTTC
>TRBV10-3|TRBJ1-1|TRBD1
CAISESRVTGANTEAFF
TGTGCCATCAGTGAGTCGAGAGTAACAGGGGCGAACACTGAAGCTTTCTTT
>TRBV7-2|TRBJ1-3|.
CASSLQGPISGNTIYF
TGTGCCAGCAGCTTACAGGGGCCTATCTCTGGAAACACCATATATTTT
>TRBV7-9|TRBJ2-7|TRBD2
CASSKRGGDEQYF
TGTGCCAGCAGCAAGCGGGGGGGCGATGAGCAGTACTTC
>TRBV7-2|TRBJ1-3|.
CASSLVQGFGGNTIYF
TGTGCCAGCAGCTTGGTACAGGGTTTTGGTGGAAACACCATATATTTT
>TRBV4-3|TRBJ2-1|TRBD2
CASSQRGDSYNEQFF
TGCGCCAGCAGCCAGCGGGGGGACTCCTACAATGAGCAGTTCTTC
>TRBV6-5|TRBJ2-1|.
CASSYSRGSEQFF
TGTGCCAGCAGTTACTCTAGGGGGAGTGAGCAGTTCTTC
>TRBV7-2|TRBJ1-1|.
CASSTQGGVTEAFF
TGTGCCAGCAGCACCCAGGGAGGAGTCACTGAAGCTTTCTTT
>TRBV6-1|TRBJ1-1|.
CASSIQAGTEAFF
TGTGCCAGCAGCATTCAGGCGGGCACTGAAGCTTTCTTT
>TRBV4-3|TRBJ1-6|TRBD1
CASSQGPSTGGYNSPLHF
TGCGCCAGCAGCCAAGGTCCGTCGACAGGGGGTTATAATTCACCCCTCCACTTT
>TRBV7-3|TRBJ2-1|.
CASSLAPVGRSTLYNEQFF
TGTGCCAGCAGCTTAGCTCCGGTGGGGCGGTCAACCCTTTACAATGAGCAGTTCTTC
>TRBV28|TRBJ2-1|.
CASTFYDEQFF
TGTGCCAGCACCTTCTACGATGAGCAGTTCTTC
>TRBV6-5|TRBJ2-7|TRBD1
CASSTGTGRTYEQYF
TGTGCCAGCAGTACTGGGACAGGGAGGACCTACGAGCAGTACTTC
>TRBV6-5|TRBJ2-1|.
CASRTRAGGVNEQFF
TGTGCCAGCAGGACAAGGGCCGGCGGGGTCAATGAGCAGTTCTTC
>TRBV5-1|TRBJ1-6|TRBD1
CASSFTGQGRSPLHF
TGCGCCAGCAGCTTCACGGGACAGGGTCGTTCACCCCTCCACTTT